This T cell receptor (beta chain) was captured in a study of blood T cell repertoires in COVID-19. Turning to the study itself: Donors in the United States, Italy and Spain gave samples during acute or convalescent COVID-19. T cells, B-cell-depleted T cells, or PBMCs provided the cDNA or gDNA that served as material.

The CDR3 extends over 16 amino acids. Germline V lookup: CDR1 KGHSH, CDR2 LQKENI. V lost 0 bases to trimming and J lost 2 bases, with 11 bases between them. Authors' analysis steps: Estimated nucleated cell counts came from reference gene primer amplification. Produced via immunoSEQ multiplex PCR; TCRdb's table is partial and in-frame only. The DNA was the basis for D and trimming; V, J and clone size are from that table. The top ten hold around 1% of the sample, which has approximately 300,000 clones, roughly 90% seen once. The gene calls are TRBV18 and TRBJ1-3; unclear D gene. This TCR was sampled from a woman aged 40 to 50 with COVID-19, enrolled during active disease. Specimen: peripheral blood. Written as DNA, the CDR3 is TGTGCCAGCTCACCACCGTCGGAGAGCGCTGGAAACACCATATATTTT. Amino acid sequence: CASSPPSESAGNTIYF.